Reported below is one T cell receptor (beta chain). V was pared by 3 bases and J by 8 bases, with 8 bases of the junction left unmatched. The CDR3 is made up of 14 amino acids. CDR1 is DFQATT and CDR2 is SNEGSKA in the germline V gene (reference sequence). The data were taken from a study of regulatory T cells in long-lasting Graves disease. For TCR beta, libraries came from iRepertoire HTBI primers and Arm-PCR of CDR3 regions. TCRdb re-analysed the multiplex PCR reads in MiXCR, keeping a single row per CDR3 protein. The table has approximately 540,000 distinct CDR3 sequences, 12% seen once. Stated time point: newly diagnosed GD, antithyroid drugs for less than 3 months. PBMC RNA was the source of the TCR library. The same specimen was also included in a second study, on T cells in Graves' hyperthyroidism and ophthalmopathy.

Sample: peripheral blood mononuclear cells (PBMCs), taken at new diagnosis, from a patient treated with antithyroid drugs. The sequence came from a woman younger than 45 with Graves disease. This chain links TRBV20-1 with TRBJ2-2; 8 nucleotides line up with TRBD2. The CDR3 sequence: CSARFSGGSGELFF. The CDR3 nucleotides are TGCAGTGCTAGGTTCTCGGGAGGGAGTGGGGAGCTGTTTTTT.